The rows below give T cell receptor beta chains drawn from one sample of a study of post-analysis software for immune sequencing data. One entry per CDR3 protein, called by TCRdb with MiXCR from the PCR reads. The sample records about 400,000 distinct CDR3 sequences, approximately 33% being singletons. Sequenced material: blood. All receptors derive from a girl between 5 and 17 years old with multiple sclerosis. CDR3s include the opening cysteine and the closing phenylalanine or tryptophan. The D gene is left open where the match is weak. Expanded clones get a size class; other rows say once, few or many, or leave the size out.

CDR3nt	CDR3aa	v_gene	j_gene	abundance	d_gene
TGTGCCACCAGCAGATCAGACCGACGCGTCTATGGCTACACCTTC	CATSRSDRRVYGYTF	TRBV15	TRBJ1-2	few	.
TGTGCCAGCAGCACAATCCGGGACAGGGTCCCCAATGAGCAGTTCTTC	CASSTIRDRVPNEQFF	TRBV11-2	TRBJ2-1	few	TRBD1
TGTGCCAGCACCCCGACTAGCGGGAGCCAAGAGACCCAGTACTTC	CASTPTSGSQETQYF	TRBV12-3/TRBV12-4	TRBJ2-5	.	TRBD2
TGTGCCAGCAGACGTGGACTAGCGGGGGGCTCGAGCTCCTACGAGCAGTACTTC	CASRRGLAGGSSSYEQYF	TRBV11-2	TRBJ2-7	.	TRBD2
TGTGCCAGCAGGCAACTAGAGGGGGACACCGGGGAGCTGTTTTTT	CASRQLEGDTGELFF	TRBV6-5	TRBJ2-2	.	.
TGCAGTGCTGCCGGGACGCCAACCTACAATGAGCAGTTCTTC	CSAAGTPTYNEQFF	TRBV20-1	TRBJ2-1	few	.
TGTGCTAGCAGCTTAGGGACTAGCGTTAACAATGAGCAGTTCTTC	CASSLGTSVNNEQFF	TRBV7-7	TRBJ2-1	.	TRBD2
TGTGCCAGCAGCTTGTTCCGGTTCAATCAGCCCCAGCATTTT	CASSLFRFNQPQHF	TRBV5-6	TRBJ1-5	.	.
TGTGCCAGCGCTGGGGGGACAGGGGGACCCTTCTACGAGCAGTACTTC	CASAGGTGGPFYEQYF	TRBV7-9	TRBJ2-7	.	TRBD1
TGTGCCAGTAGTATTGGGATTCTCTACGAGCAGTACTTC	CASSIGILYEQYF	TRBV19	TRBJ2-7	.	.
TGTGCCAGCAGCCAACGGACCCCATATGGCTACACCTTC	CASSQRTPYGYTF	TRBV5-5	TRBJ1-2	.	.
TGTGCCAGCAGTTACTTTTCCGGGTCAGATACGCAGTATTTT	CASSYFSGSDTQYF	TRBV6-6	TRBJ2-3	.	.
TGTGCCAGCAGCCAAGACAGGGGGCGTCACTACGAGCAGTACTTC	CASSQDRGRHYEQYF	TRBV3-1	TRBJ2-7	.	TRBD1
TGTGCCAGCAGTTTCTTAGGGGTAACTGAAGCTTTCTTT	CASSFLGVTEAFF	TRBV12-3/TRBV12-4	TRBJ1-1	.	.
TGCAGCGTTGGGGGCGCCGAGCAGTACTTC	CSVGGAEQYF	TRBV29-1	TRBJ2-7	.	.
TGTGCCATCGGGGCGCTTGGAAACACCATATATTTT	CAIGALGNTIYF	TRBV2	TRBJ1-3	few	.
TGTGCCAGCAGCCAAGTTATTGTAGCGGGGGGCCTTTCTGAGACCCAGTACTTC	CASSQVIVAGGLSETQYF	TRBV3-1	TRBJ2-5	.	TRBD2
TGTGCTAGCAGCAGAGAAGCGGGGCCGGGAGAGACCCAGTACTTC	CASSREAGPGETQYF	TRBV7-7	TRBJ2-5	few	TRBD2
TGCAGTGCAAAAAGAAGGGGGCAATACTCCAATCAGCCCCAGCATTTT	CSAKRRGQYSNQPQHF	TRBV20-1	TRBJ1-5	few	TRBD1
TGTGCCAGCAGTACGATCTCGGGACAGTTTGGCGATGAGCAGTTCTTC	CASSTISGQFGDEQFF	TRBV6-6	TRBJ2-1	few	TRBD1
TGTGCCAGCAGTTTATGGACAGGGGCCGGATACGAGCAGTACTTC	CASSLWTGAGYEQYF	TRBV6-1	TRBJ2-7	few	TRBD1
TGTGCCAGCAGCTTAGCGTTGCGTTCGAACACCGGGGAGCTGTTTTTT	CASSLALRSNTGELFF	TRBV7-6	TRBJ2-2	once	.
TGTGCCAGCAGCCCTCGGACAGCGGTCGACTATGGCTACACCTTC	CASSPRTAVDYGYTF	TRBV14	TRBJ1-2	.	.
TGCAGCGTTGAAGATACAGGCCTGAACAATGAGCAGTTCTTC	CSVEDTGLNNEQFF	TRBV29-1	TRBJ2-1	few	.
TGTGCCAGCAGCGTAGGGATCGGCAGGGACTATGACTACACCTTC	CASSVGIGRDYDYTF	TRBV9	TRBJ1-2	.	.
TGTGCCAGCAGTTACTCGGGTGGGGGGACAGCAGCCTACGAGCAGTACTTC	CASSYSGGGTAAYEQYF	TRBV6-5	TRBJ2-7	few	.
TGTGCCAGCAGCTGGGACGTTGTTCTTGGTTCACCCCTCCACTTT	CASSWDVVLGSPLHF	TRBV7-2	TRBJ1-6	.	.
TGTGCCAGCAGCTACTGGGACAGCAATGAGCAGTTCTTC	CASSYWDSNEQFF	TRBV7-9	TRBJ2-1	.	TRBD1
TGTGCCAGCAGTTACTCGGGGGCGGGGAACACTGAAGCTTTCTTT	CASSYSGAGNTEAFF	TRBV6-5	TRBJ1-1	.	.
TGTGCCAGCAGCTCCCTAGCGGGGGGTTCAGAGACCCAGTACTTC	CASSSLAGGSETQYF	TRBV5-5	TRBJ2-5	many	TRBD2
TGCGCCAGCAGTGGGACTAAACAAGAGACCCAGTACTTC	CASSGTKQETQYF	TRBV10-2	TRBJ2-5	few	.
TGCGCCAGCAGCCAAGTAACTGCCGGTACAGATACGCAGTATTTT	CASSQVTAGTDTQYF	TRBV4-1	TRBJ2-3	.	.
TGTGCCAGCAGTTACGTCAGGGGGCGCAGGACTGAAGCTTTCTTT	CASSYVRGRRTEAFF	TRBV6-5	TRBJ1-1	few	TRBD1
TGTGCCAGCAGCCTCGGGGTTACGACAGGGGAAAACTATGGCTACACCTTC	CASSLGVTTGENYGYTF	TRBV7-9	TRBJ1-2	.	TRBD1
TGTGCCAGCAGCCCAACGTGGCGGGGGGGTCACAATGAGCAGTTCTTC	CASSPTWRGGHNEQFF	TRBV3-1	TRBJ2-1	.	TRBD2
TGTGCCAGCAGTGAAGATCCAGGGGGTGGCTACACCTTC	CASSEDPGGGYTF	TRBV2	TRBJ1-2	.	TRBD1